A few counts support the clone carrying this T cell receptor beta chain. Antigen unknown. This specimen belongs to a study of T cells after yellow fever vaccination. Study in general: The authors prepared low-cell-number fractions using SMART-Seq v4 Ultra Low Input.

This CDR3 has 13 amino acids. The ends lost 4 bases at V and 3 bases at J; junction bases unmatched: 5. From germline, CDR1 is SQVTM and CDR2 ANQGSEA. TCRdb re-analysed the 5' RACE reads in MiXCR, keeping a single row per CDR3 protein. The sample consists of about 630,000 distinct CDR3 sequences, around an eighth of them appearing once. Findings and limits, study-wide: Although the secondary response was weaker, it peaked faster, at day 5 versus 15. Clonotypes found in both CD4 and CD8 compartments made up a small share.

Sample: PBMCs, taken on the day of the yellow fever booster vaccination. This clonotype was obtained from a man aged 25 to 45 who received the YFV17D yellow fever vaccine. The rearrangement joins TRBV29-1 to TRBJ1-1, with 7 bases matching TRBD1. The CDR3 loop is CSVVSQGDTEAFF. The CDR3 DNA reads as TGCAGCGTTGTGAGTCAGGGGGACACTGAAGCTTTCTTT.